This TCR beta chain comes out of a study of immune reconstitution after stem cell transplant in scleroderma. Judged by abundance, this clonotype is medium-sized. This CDR3 has 16 residues. After removal of 0 bases from V and 2 bases from J, the junction contained 4 bases not matched to a gene. The germline CDR1 and CDR2 sequences are SGHNT and YYREEE (reference sequence). A single record per CDR3 protein comes from TCRdb applying MiXCR to the RT-PCR reads. The sample lists approximately 3,000 distinct CDR3 sequences, under 9.5% occurring once. The genes are TRBV5-4 and TRBJ2-7, with 11 bases lining up with TRBD2. This clonotype was obtained from a female donor with systemic sclerosis. The sample was gathered before or after autologous hematopoietic stem cell transplantation (not recorded which). In nucleotides, the CDR3 is TGTGCCAGCAGCTTGGCATTGACTAGCGGGGCCTACGAGCAGTACTTC. Translated: CASSLALTSGAYEQYF. The full variable domain, in which reference TRBV5-4 and TRBJ2-7 provide the parts outside the CDR3, is ETGVTQSPTHLIKTRGQQVTLRCSSQSGHNTVSWYQQALGQGPQFIFQYYREEENGRGNFPPRFSGLQFPNYSSELNVNALELDDSALYLCASSLALTSGAYEQYFGPGTRLTVT.